This T cell receptor beta chain was sequenced for a study of T-cell reconstitution after alpha-beta-depleted transplantation in children. General study findings and limits: Alpha-beta T cells present about two months after transplant were reported to originate from several hundred expanded graft clones. One year after transplant, T-cell counts and diversity came mostly from newly produced T cells. After transplant, high TCRbeta diversity at day 60 in some patients arose from surviving recipient T cells and thymic progenitors.

This clonotype was seen repeatedly, ten times or more. Antigen unknown. J was trimmed by 2 bases and V by 0 bases; bases with no gene match: 2. Germline V gene sequence: CDR1 MNHEY, CDR2 SVGAGI. The CDR3 length is 15 residues. The TCRbeta library incorporated unique molecular identifiers. One entry per CDR3 protein results from TCRdb running MiXCR on the PCR reads. The table shows a few hundred thousand distinct CDR3 sequences, with over 10% occurring only once. This sequence was found in a male patient under 18 who had a stem cell transplant for acute myeloid leukemia, so the T cells may come from the graft donor. The J gene is TRBJ2-7, the V gene TRBV6-5; 9 bases are a match to TRBD1. Sequences were derived from PBMCs, mostly from graft donor cells, sampled 360 days after TCRalphabeta/CD19-depleted stem cell transplant. The CDR3 nucleotides are TGTGCCAGCAGTTACTCGAGACAGGGGGCCTACGAGCAGTACTTC. Its protein is CASSYSRQGAYEQYF.